A selection of T cell receptor beta chains follows, all from one sample in a study of blood T cell repertoires in COVID-19. The method was immunoSEQ multiplex PCR; TCRdb's version includes in-frame clones alone and lacks a portion of them. Seen here are roughly 410,000 clones, more than 75% observed once, and the top ten hold about 2.5%. The sequenced sample consisted of peripheral blood. Every receptor here comes from a woman aged 60-75 years with COVID-19, enrolled during active disease. Both conserved end residues are part of each CDR3. A D gene is named only where the DNA matches it firmly.

V: TRBV11-1; J: TRBJ1-4; D: TRBD1; CDR3: CASSSTGGIEKLFF; DNA: TGTGCCAGCAGCTCGACAGGGGGCATTGAAAAACTGTTTTTT
V: TRBV18; J: TRBJ1-1; D: -; CDR3: CASSPILGPDPAFF; DNA: TGTGCCAGCTCACCAATATTGGGGCCCGATCCTGCTTTCTTT
V: TRBV29-1; J: TRBJ1-1; D: TRBD1; CDR3: CSAETGGLTEAFF; DNA: TGCAGCGCCGAGACAGGGGGCCTCACTGAAGCTTTCTTT
V: TRBV5-1; J: TRBJ1-2; D: -; CDR3: CASSFTTRVNYGYTF; DNA: TGCGCCAGCAGCTTCACGACCAGGGTTAACTATGGCTACACCTTC
V: TRBV2; J: TRBJ2-2; D: -; CDR3: CASSGRVNTGELFF; DNA: TGTGCCAGCTCGGGCAGGGTAAACACCGGGGAGCTGTTTTTT
V: TRBV28; J: TRBJ1-5; D: TRBD1; CDR3: CASRKTGKNQPQHF; DNA: TGTGCCAGCAGGAAGACAGGGAAGAATCAGCCCCAGCATTTT
V: TRBV2; J: TRBJ2-5; D: TRBD1; CDR3: CASGTGLQETQYF; DNA: TGTGCCAGCGGGACAGGTTTACAAGAGACCCAGTACTTC
V: TRBV24-1; J: TRBJ1-4; D: -; CDR3: CATSDAEGGGEKLFF; DNA: TGTGCCACCAGTGACGCTGAAGGTGGCGGGGAAAAACTGTTTTTT
V: TRBV7-6; J: TRBJ1-1; D: -; CDR3: CASSRGGWNTEAFF; DNA: TGTGCCAGCAGCCGGGGGGGGTGGAACACTGAAGCTTTCTTT
V: TRBV9; J: TRBJ2-1; D: TRBD2; CDR3: CASSVSGGGHYNEQFF; DNA: TGTGCCAGCAGCGTTAGCGGGGGGGGTCACTACAATGAGCAGTTCTTC
V: TRBV5-1; J: TRBJ1-3; D: TRBD1; CDR3: CASRDSQGAGNTIYF; DNA: TGCGCCAGCAGAGATAGTCAGGGGGCTGGAAACACCATATATTTT
V: TRBV20-1; J: TRBJ2-7; D: -; CDR3: CSARSTGEQYF; DNA: TGCAGTGCTAGATCAACAGGCGAGCAGTACTTC
V: TRBV6-5; J: TRBJ1-2; D: -; CDR3: CASSYSQTAGYTF; DNA: TGTGCCAGCAGTTACTCGCAGACAGCTGGCTACACCTTC
V: TRBV5-1; J: TRBJ2-7; D: -; CDR3: CASSGTTGRIEQYF; DNA: TGCGCCAGCAGCGGAACCACAGGGAGAATCGAGCAGTACTTC
V: TRBV6-6; J: TRBJ1-5; D: TRBD1; CDR3: CASSQIGGGNQPQHF; DNA: TGTGCCAGCAGCCAAATAGGGGGCGGCAATCAGCCCCAGCATTTT
V: TRBV6-5; J: TRBJ1-6; D: -; CDR3: CASSYSTPNSPLHF; DNA: TGTGCCAGCAGTTACTCCACACCGAATTCACCCCTCCACTTT